The clone carrying this T cell receptor (beta chain) appeared once. What it recognizes is unknown. The CDR3 is 15 amino acids. The V end lost 0 bases, the J end lost 10 bases, and 16 bases lay between the germline ends. CDR1 and CDR2 from the germline V gene are SGHVS and FNYEAQ. As to treatment: roughly nine-day PBMC culture with coronavirus spike peptide pools or control peptides (ViraFEST assay). CD4+ T-cell collection from the unexposed donor predated the COVID-19 pandemic (2011-2018). Per well, two million PBMCs were cultured in the presence of around 11 IU/ml IL-2 and approximately 9.4 ug/ml peptide pools. Investigators exposed CD4+ T cells from unexposed donors to SARS-CoV-2 S/N and four cold-coronavirus spikes, as cells permitted. This specimen comes from a study of vaccination and CD4 T cells after COVID-19. Study-level points and caveats: Convalescent patients gained a median approximately 90% of their reactive clones only post-vaccination.

Researchers used the Oncomine TCR Beta short-read assay to sequence DNA from cultured CD4+ T cells. Once CD4+ T cells had been cultured, genomic DNA was extracted from them. TCRdb passed the PCR reads through MiXCR, listing each CDR3 protein once. The data contain around 5,200 distinct CDR3 sequences, roughly 37% of them singletons. The rearrangement joins TRBV7-6 to TRBJ2-1; possibly TRBD1 for D (5 bases). Sequencing was done on a sample of CD4+ T cells from blood, cultured in vitro. This clonotype originated in a human donor in good health. The CDR3 protein is CASSLAPTQADEQFF. The CDR3, as DNA: TGTGCCAGCAGCTTAGCGCCGACACAGGCGGACGAGCAGTTCTTC.